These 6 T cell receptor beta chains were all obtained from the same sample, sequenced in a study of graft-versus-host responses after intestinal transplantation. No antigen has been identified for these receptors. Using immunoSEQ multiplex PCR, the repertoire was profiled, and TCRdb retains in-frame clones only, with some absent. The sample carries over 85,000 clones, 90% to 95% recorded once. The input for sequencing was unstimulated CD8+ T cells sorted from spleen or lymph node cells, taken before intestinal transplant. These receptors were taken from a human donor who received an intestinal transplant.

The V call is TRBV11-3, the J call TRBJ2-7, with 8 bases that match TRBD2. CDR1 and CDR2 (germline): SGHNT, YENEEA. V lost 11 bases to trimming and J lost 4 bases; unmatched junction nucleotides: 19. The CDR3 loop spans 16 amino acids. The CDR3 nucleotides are TGTGCCGGCCGCATTGGGCTAGCGGGCTGTCAGTACGAGCAGTACTTC. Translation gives CAGRIGLAGCQYEQYF.

CDR3 DNA sequence: TGTGCCAGCAGCTTACTAGGAGAGACCCAGTACTTC. Residues: CASSLLGETQYF. This sequence joins TRBV11-2 and TRBJ2-5, with D unresolved. Germline V gene data show CDR1 as SGHAT and CDR2 as FQNNGV. V was clipped by 2 bases and J by 4 bases, with 5 bases between them. The CDR3 is 12 amino acids.

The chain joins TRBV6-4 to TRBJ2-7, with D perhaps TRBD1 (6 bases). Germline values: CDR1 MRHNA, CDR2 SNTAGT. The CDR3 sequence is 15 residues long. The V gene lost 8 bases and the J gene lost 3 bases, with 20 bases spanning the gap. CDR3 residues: CASYLHPGQSYEQYF. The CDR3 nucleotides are TGTGCCAGCTACCTTCATCCGGGACAAAGCTACGAGCAGTACTTC.

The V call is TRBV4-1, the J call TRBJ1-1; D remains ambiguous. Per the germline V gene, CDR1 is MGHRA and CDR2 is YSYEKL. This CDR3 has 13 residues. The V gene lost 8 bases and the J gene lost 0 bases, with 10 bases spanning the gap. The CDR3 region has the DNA TGCGCCAGCGGGCCACTAGTGAACACTGAAGCTTTCTTT. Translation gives CASGPLVNTEAFF.

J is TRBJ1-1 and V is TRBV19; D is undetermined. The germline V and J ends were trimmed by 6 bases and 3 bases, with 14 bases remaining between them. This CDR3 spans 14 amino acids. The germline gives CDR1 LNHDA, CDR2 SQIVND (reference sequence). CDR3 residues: CASSLFIVDTEAFF. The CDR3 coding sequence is TGTGCCAGTAGCCTCTTCATTGTGGACACTGAAGCTTTCTTT.

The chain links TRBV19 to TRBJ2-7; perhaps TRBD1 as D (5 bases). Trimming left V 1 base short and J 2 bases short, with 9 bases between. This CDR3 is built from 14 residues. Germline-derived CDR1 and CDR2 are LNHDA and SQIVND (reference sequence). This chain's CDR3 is CASSIGSRAYEQYF. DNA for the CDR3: TGTGCCAGTAGTATAGGTTCCAGGGCCTACGAGCAGTACTTC.